The sample holds one count of the clone carrying this T cell receptor beta chain. This entry comes from a study of blood T cells in healthy people across ages. Healthy Caucasians from Russia aged about 6 to 100 served as donors. Through a sample-barcoded 5' primer and a J-beta primer mix, a second PCR was run for about 6 to 11 cycles. TCRdb processed the 5' RACE reads anew with MiXCR; each CDR3 protein has one entry. The repertoire holds about 1.8 million distinct CDR3 sequences, with around half as singletons. The germline V gene has CDR1 SEHNR and CDR2 FQNEAQ (reference sequence). CDR3 length equals 17 residues. Germline trimming cut 0 bases from V and 3 bases from J; bases unmatched to any gene: 4.

The sequence derives from a woman in her 40s in good health. Specimen: blood. This chain links TRBV7-9 with TRBJ2-5; 13 bases agree with TRBD2. CDR3 sequence (DNA): TGTGCCAGCAGCTTAGCGCTAACTAGCGGGGGGGAAGAGACCCAGTACTTC. Translating gives CASSLALTSGGEETQYF. The variable domain in full, completed from reference TRBV7-9 and TRBJ2-5, reads DTGVSQNPRHKITKRGQNVTFRCDPISEHNRLYWYRQTLGQGPEFLTYFQNEAQLEKSRLLSDRFSAERPKGSFSTLEIQRTEQGDSAMYLCASSLALTSGGEETQYFGPGTRLLVL.